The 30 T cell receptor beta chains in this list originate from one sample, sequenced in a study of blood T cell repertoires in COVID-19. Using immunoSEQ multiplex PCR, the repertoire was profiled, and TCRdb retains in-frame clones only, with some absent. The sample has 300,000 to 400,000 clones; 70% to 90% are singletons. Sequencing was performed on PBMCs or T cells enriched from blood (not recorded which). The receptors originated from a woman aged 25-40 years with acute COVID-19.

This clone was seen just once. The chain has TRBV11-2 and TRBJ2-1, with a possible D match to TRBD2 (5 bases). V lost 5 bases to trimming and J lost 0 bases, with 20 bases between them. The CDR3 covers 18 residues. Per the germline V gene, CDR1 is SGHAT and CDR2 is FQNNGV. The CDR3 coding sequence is TGTGCCAGCAGCCCATTCACCGGACTTATCAGCTCCTACAATGAGCAGTTCTTC. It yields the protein CASSPFTGLISSYNEQFF.

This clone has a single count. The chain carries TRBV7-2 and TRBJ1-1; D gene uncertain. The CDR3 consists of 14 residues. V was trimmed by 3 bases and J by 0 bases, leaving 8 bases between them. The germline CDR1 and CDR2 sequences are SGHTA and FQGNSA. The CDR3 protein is CASSFSQLNTEAFF. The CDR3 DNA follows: TGTGCCAGCAGCTTCTCCCAGTTGAACACTGAAGCTTTCTTT. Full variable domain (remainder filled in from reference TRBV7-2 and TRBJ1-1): GAGVSQSPSNKVTEKGKDVELRCDPISGHTALYWYRQSLGQGLEFLIYFQGNSAPDKSGLPSDRFSAERTGGSVSTLTIQRTQQEDSAVYLCASSFSQLNTEAFFGQGTRLTVV.

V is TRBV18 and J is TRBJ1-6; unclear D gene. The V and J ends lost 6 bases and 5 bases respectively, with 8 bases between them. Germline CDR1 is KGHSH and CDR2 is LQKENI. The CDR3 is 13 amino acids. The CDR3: CASSGPDNSPLHF. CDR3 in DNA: TGTGCCAGCTCTGGTCCAGATAATTCACCCCTCCACTTT. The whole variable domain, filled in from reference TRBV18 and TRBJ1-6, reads NAGVMQNPRHLVRRRGQEARLRCSPMKGHSHVYWYRQLPEEGLKFMVYLQKENIIDESGMPKERFSAEFPKEGPSILRIQQVVRGDSAAYFCASSGPDNSPLHFGNGTRLTVT.

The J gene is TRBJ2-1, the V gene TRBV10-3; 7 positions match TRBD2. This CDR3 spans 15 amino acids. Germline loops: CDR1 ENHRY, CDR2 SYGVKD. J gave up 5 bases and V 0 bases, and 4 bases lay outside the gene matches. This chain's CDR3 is CAISESGGENNEQFF. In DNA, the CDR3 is TGTGCCATCAGTGAGTCGGGAGGGGAGAACAATGAGCAGTTCTTC.

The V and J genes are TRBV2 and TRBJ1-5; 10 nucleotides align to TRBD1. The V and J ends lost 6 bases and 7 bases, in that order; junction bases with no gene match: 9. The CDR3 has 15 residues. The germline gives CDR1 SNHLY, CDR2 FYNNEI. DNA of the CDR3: TGTGCCAGCAGGGGTGACAGGGGGCGGTGGCAGCCCCAGCATTTT. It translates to CASRGDRGRWQPQHF.

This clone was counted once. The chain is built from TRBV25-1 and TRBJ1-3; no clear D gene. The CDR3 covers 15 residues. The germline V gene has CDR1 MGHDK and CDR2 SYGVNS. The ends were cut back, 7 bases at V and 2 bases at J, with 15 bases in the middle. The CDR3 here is CASKRQADPGNTIYF. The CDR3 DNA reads TGTGCCAGCAAAAGGCAAGCGGACCCTGGAAACACCATATATTTT. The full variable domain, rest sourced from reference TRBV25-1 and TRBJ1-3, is EADIYQTPRYLVIGTGKKITLECSQTMGHDKMYWYQQDPGMELHLIHYSYGVNSTEKGDLSSESTVSRIRTEHFPLTLESARPSHTSQYLCASKRQADPGNTIYFGEGSWLTVV.

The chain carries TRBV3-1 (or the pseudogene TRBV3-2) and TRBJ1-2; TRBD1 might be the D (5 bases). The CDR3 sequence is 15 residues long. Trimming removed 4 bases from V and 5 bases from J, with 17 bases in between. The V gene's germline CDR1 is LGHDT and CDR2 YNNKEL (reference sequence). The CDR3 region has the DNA TGTGCCAGCAGCCTCCGGGCAGGAGGGACGTATGGCTACACCTTC. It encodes CASSLRAGGTYGYTF.

The CDR3, as DNA: TGTGCCACCGGGACAGCCGCAACTAATGAAAAACTGTTTTTT. This gives the protein CATGTAATNEKLFF. This chain uses TRBV10-3 with TRBJ1-4; 7 nucleotides agree with TRBD1. Trimming removed 10 bases from V and 0 bases from J; junction bases left unmatched: 5. Germline CDR1 reads ENHRY; CDR2 reads SYGVKD. The CDR3 loop spans 14 amino acids.

This CDR3 reads CASSSPPGDNMNTEAFF. The CDR3, as DNA: TGTGCCAGCAGCTCCCCACCAGGGGACAACATGAACACTGAAGCTTTCTTT. This chain links TRBV7-9 with TRBJ1-1, with D perhaps TRBD1 (6 bases). Trimming took 4 bases from V and 0 from J, leaving 18 bases between them. Per germline, CDR1 SEHNR and CDR2 FQNEAQ (reference sequence). This CDR3 spans 17 amino acids.

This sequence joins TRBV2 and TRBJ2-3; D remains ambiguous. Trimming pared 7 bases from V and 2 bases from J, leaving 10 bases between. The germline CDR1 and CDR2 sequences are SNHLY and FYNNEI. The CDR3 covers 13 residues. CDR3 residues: CASKFYFTDTQYF. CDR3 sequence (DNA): TGTGCCAGCAAATTTTACTTCACAGATACGCAGTATTTT.

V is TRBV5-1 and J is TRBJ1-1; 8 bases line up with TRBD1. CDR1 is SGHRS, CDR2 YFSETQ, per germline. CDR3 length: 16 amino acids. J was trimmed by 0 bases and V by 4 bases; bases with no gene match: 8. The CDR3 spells CASSGRDRLLNTEAFF. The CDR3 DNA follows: TGCGCCAGCAGCGGGAGGGACAGGTTGCTGAACACTGAAGCTTTCTTT.

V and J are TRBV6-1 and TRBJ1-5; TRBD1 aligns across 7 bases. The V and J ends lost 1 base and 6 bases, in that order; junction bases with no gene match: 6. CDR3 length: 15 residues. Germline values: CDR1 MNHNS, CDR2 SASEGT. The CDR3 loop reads CASSEGGQISQPQHF. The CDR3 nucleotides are TGTGCCAGCAGTGAAGGGGGACAGATATCTCAGCCCCAGCATTTT.

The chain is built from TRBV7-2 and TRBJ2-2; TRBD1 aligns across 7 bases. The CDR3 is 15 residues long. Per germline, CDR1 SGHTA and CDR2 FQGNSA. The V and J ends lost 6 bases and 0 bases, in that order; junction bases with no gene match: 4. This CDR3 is CASSGTESNTGELFF. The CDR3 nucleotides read TGTGCCAGCAGTGGGACAGAGTCGAACACCGGGGAGCTGTTTTTT.

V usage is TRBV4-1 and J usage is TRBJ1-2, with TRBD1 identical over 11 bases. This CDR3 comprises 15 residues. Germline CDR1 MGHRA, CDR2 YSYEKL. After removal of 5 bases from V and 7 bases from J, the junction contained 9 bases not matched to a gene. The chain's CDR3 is CASSYRDRGSGGYTF. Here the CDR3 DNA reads TGCGCCAGCAGCTACCGGGACAGGGGGTCGGGTGGCTACACCTTC.

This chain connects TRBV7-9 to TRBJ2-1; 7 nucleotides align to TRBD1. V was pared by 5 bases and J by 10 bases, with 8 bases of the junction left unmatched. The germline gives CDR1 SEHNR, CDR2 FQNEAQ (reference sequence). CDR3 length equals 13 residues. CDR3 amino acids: CASSPGGSGEQFF. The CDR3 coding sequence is TGTGCCAGCAGCCCAGGGGGTTCGGGAGAGCAGTTCTTC.

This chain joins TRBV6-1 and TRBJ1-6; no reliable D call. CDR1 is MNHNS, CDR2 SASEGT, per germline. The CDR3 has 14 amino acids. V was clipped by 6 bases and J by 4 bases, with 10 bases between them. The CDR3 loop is CASRDGIYNSPLHF. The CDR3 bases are TGTGCCAGCAGGGACGGGATTTATAATTCACCCCTCCACTTT.

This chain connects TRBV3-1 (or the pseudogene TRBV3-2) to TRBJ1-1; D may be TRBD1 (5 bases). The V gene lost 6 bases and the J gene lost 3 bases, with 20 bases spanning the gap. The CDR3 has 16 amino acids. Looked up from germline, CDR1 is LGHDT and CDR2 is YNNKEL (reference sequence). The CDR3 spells CASSETGTGGDTEAFF. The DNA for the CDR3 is TGTGCCAGCAGTGAGACCGGGACGGGAGGAGACACTGAAGCTTTCTTT.

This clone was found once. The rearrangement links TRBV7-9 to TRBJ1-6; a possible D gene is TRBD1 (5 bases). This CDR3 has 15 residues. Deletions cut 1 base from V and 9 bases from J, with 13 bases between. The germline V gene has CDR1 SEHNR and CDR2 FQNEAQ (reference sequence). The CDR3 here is CASSLVQNGGSPLHF. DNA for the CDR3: TGTGCCAGCAGCTTAGTCCAAAACGGGGGTTCACCCCTCCACTTT.

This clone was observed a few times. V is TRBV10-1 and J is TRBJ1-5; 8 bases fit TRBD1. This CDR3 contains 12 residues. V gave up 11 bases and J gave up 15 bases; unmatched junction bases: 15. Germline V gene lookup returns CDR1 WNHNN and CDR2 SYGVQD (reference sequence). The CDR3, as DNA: TGCGCCCCCGCAGTCAGGGGGCCGTCTTCGCATTTT. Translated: CAPAVRGPSSHF.

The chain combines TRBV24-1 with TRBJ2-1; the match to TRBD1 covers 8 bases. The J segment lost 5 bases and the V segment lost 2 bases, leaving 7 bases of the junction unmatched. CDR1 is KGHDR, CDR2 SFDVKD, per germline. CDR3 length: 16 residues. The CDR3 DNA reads TGTGCCACCAGTGATTCCGACAGGGGAAAGGACAATGAGCAGTTCTTC. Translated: CATSDSDRGKDNEQFF.

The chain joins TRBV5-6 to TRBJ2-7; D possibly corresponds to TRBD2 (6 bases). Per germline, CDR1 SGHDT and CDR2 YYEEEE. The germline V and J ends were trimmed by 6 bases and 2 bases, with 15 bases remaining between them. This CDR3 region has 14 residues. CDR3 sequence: CASIIKGGTYEQYF. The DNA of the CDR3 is TGTGCCAGCATTATAAAGGGCGGGACCTACGAGCAGTACTTC.

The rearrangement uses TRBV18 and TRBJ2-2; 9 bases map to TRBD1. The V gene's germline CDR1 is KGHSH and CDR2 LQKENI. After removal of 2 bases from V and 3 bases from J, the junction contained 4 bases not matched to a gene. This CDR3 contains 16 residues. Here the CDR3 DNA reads TGTGCCAGCTCACCAATGGGACAGGGAGACACCGGGGAGCTGTTTTTT. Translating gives CASSPMGQGDTGELFF.

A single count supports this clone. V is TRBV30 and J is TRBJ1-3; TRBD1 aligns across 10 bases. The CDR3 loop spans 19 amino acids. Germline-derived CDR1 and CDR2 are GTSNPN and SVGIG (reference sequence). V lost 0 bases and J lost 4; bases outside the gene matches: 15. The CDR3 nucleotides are TGTGCCTGGAGTGTACCGGGACAGGGGATTTATTTCTACGGAAACACCATATATTTT. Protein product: CAWSVPGQGIYFYGNTIYF.

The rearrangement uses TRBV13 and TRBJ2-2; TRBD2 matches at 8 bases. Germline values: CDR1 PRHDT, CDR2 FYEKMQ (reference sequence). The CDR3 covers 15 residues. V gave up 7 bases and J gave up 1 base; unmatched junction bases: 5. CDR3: CASTLLAENTGELFF. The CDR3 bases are TGTGCCAGCACCCTACTAGCGGAGAACACCGGGGAGCTGTTTTTT.

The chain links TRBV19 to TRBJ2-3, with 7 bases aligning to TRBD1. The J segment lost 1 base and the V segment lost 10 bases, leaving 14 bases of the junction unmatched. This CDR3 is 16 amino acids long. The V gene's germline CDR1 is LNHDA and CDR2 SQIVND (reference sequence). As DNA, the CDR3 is TGTGCCACCACGACAGGGCGAGAGTGGGGCACAGATACGCAGTATTTT. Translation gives CATTTGREWGTDTQYF.

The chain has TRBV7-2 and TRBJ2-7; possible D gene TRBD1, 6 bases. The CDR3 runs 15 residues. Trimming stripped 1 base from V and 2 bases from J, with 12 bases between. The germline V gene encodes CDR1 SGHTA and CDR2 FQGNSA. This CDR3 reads CASSLVRGIPYEQYF. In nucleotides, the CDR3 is TGTGCCAGCAGCTTAGTGAGGGGGATCCCCTACGAGCAGTACTTC.

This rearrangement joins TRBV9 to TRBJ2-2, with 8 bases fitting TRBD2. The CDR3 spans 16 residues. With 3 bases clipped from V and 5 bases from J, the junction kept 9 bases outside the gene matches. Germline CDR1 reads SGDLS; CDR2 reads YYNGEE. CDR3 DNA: TGTGCCAGCAGCGCCTGGGCGACTAGCGCAACCGGGGAGCTGTTTTTT. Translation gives CASSAWATSATGELFF.

For the CDR3, the DNA is TGCGCCAGCAGCTGGGGGGGACAGGACTATGGCTACACCTTC. Amino acids: CASSWGGQDYGYTF. The J gene is TRBJ1-2, the V gene TRBV5-1; 8 bases are a match to TRBD1. Germline V CDR1 and CDR2: SGHRS, YFSETQ. The CDR3 contains 14 residues. Trimming at V came to 3 bases and at J to 3 bases, leaving 4 bases not matched to a gene.

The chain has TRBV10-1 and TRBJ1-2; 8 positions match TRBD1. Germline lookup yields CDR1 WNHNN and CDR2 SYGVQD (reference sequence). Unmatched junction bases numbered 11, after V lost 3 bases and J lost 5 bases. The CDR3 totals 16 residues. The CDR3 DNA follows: TGCGCCAGCAGTGAAAGTCCAGGGGGCCCTTGGTATGGCTACACCTTC. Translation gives CASSESPGGPWYGYTF.

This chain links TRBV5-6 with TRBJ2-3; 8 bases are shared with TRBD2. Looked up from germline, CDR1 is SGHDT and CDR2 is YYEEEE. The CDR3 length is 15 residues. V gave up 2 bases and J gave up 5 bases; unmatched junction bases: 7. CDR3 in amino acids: CASSFGGGTGDTQYF. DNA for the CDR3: TGTGCCAGCAGCTTCGGCGGGGGGACGGGAGATACGCAGTATTTT.